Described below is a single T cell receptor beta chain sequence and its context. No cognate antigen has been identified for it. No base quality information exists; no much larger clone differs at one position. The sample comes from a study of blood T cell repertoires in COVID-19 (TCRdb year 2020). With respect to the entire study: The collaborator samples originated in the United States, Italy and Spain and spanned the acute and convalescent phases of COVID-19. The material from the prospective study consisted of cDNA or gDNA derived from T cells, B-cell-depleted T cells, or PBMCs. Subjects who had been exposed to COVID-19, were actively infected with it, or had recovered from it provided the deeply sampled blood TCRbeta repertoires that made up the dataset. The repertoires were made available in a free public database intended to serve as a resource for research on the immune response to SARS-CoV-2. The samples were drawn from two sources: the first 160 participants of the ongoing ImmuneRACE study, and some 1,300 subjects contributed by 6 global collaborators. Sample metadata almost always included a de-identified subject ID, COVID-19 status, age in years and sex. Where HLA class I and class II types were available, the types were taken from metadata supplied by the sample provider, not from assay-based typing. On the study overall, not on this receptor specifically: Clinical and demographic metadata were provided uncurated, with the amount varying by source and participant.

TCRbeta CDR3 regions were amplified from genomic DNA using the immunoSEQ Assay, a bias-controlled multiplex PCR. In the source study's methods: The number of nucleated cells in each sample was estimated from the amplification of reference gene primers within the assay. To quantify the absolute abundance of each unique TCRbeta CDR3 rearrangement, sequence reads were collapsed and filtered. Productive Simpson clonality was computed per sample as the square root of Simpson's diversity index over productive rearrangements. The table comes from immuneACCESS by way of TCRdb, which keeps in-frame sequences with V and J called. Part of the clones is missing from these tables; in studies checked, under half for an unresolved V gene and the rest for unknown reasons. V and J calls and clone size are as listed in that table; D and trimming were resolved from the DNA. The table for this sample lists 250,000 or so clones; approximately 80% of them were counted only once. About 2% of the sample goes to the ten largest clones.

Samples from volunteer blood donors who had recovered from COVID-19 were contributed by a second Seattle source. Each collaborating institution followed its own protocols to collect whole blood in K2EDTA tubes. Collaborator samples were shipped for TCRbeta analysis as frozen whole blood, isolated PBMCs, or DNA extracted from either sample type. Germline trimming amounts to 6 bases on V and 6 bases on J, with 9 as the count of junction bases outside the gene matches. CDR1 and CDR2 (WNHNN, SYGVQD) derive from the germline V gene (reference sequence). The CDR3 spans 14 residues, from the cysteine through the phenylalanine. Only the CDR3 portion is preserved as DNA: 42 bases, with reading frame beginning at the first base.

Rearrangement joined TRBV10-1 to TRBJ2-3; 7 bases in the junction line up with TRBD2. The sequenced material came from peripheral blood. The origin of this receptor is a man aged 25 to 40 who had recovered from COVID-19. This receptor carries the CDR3 CASSPGLPPDTQYF. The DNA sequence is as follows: TGCGCCAGCAGCCCGGGACTACCTCCCGATACGCAGTATTTT.